The next 18 T cell receptor beta chains were all read from a single sample in a study of blood T cell repertoires in COVID-19. Here immunoSEQ multiplex PCR was the method, and the copy in TCRdb shows in-frame clones only, minus some. This table holds 310,000 or so clones, roughly 89% found once. Sequences were obtained from PBMCs or T cells enriched from blood (not recorded which). The receptors here all came from a woman aged 18-35 years who had recovered from COVID-19.

The V and J genes are TRBV19 and TRBJ2-7; D not certain. V was cut by 0 bases and J by 0 bases, with 6 bases left in between. The length of the CDR3 is 14 residues. Germline CDR1 reads LNHDA; CDR2 reads SQIVND (reference sequence). CDR3 sequence reads: CASSIEGTSYEQYF. The CDR3 nucleotides read TGTGCCAGTAGTATAGAGGGCACCTCCTACGAGCAGTACTTC.

This clone is a singleton in its sample. The CDR3 loop is CASGTSGGPQETQYF. The CDR3 nucleotides read TGTGCCAGCGGGACTAGCGGGGGACCCCAAGAGACCCAGTACTTC. V gene TRBV11-2 combines with J gene TRBJ2-5, with 14 nucleotides matching TRBD2. This CDR3 is 15 amino acids long. Germline trimming cut 8 bases from V and 1 base from J; bases unmatched to any gene: 3. Germline V gene sequence: CDR1 SGHAT, CDR2 FQNNGV. Combining the CDR3 with reference TRBV11-2 and TRBJ2-5 gives the whole variable domain EAGVAQSPRYKIIEKRQSVAFWCNPISGHATLYWYQQILGQGPKLLIQFQNNGVVDDSQLPKDRFSAERLKGVDSTLKIQPAKLEDSAVYLCASGTSGGPQETQYFGPGTRLLVL.

The chain couples TRBV5-1 to TRBJ2-5; TRBD1 agrees at 11 bases. The V gene's germline CDR1 is SGHRS and CDR2 YFSETQ. This CDR3 has 16 amino acids. With V trimmed by 1 base and J by 1 base, 3 bases remained unmatched. The CDR3 sequence: CASSLFGTGGQETQYF. DNA of the CDR3: TGCGCCAGCAGCTTGTTTGGGACAGGGGGCCAAGAGACCCAGTACTTC.

This rearrangement joins TRBV5-1 to TRBJ1-1; tentatively, D is TRBD1 (5 bases). The V gene lost 2 bases and the J gene lost 5 bases, with 19 bases spanning the gap. The CDR3 sequence is 16 residues long. Germline V gene data show CDR1 as SGHRS and CDR2 as YFSETQ. CDR3 in DNA: TGCGCCAGCAGCTTAAGATCCGGGGGTTCGGGGACTGAAGCTTTCTTT. This codes for CASSLRSGGSGTEAFF.

The chain combines TRBV6-1 with TRBJ1-2; 7 bases fit TRBD1. The germline CDR1 and CDR2 sequences are MNHNS and SASEGT. The V and J ends lost 2 bases and 4 bases, in that order; junction bases with no gene match: 4. This CDR3 spans 14 amino acids. The CDR3 spells CASSEPTGSYGYTF. The CDR3 DNA sequence: TGTGCCAGCAGTGAACCGACAGGGTCCTATGGCTACACCTTC.

In its sample, this clone was seen a few times. The chain combines TRBV4-1 with TRBJ2-1, with 12 bases identical to TRBD2. The CDR3 is 17 amino acids. The V segment lost 1 base and the J segment 2 bases; nucleotides outside the gene matches: 3. Per germline, CDR1 MGHRA and CDR2 YSYEKL. CDR3 protein: CASSQGPSGRAYNEQFF. CDR3 DNA: TGCGCCAGCAGCCAAGGGCCTAGCGGGAGGGCCTACAATGAGCAGTTCTTC.

This clone was observed a few times. V and J are TRBV5-6 and TRBJ2-7, with TRBD2 matching 9 bases. The CDR3 is made up of 14 amino acids. The germline CDR1 and CDR2 sequences are SGHDT and YYEEEE. The V segment lost 5 bases and the J segment 0 bases; nucleotides outside the gene matches: 3. In DNA, the CDR3 is TGTGCCAGCAGAAGGACTAGCGACTCCTACGAGCAGTACTTC. Translating it yields CASRRTSDSYEQYF.

This sequence joins TRBV12-3 or TRBV12-4 and TRBJ2-5, with D unresolved. The CDR3 consists of 10 residues. Trimming pared 8 bases from V and 5 bases from J, leaving 6 bases between. The CDR3 reads CASARETQYF. CDR3 in DNA: TGTGCCAGCGCGAGGGAGACCCAGTACTTC.

The chain joins TRBV7-8 to TRBJ1-2; 9 positions agree with TRBD1. This CDR3 region has 15 residues. Germline CDR1 reads SGHVS; CDR2 reads FQNEAQ. V shed 3 bases and J 7 bases; nucleotides not matched to a gene: 9. CDR3 nucleotide sequence: TGTGCCAGCAGCTTGCCGGCTGACAGGGGGTTTGGCTACACCTTC. Protein sequence: CASSLPADRGFGYTF.

This chain joins TRBV2 and TRBJ2-3; 8 bases fit TRBD1. The V and J ends lost 4 bases and 1 base, in that order; junction bases with no gene match: 10. Germline V gene lookup returns CDR1 SNHLY and CDR2 FYNNEI. The CDR3 runs to 17 residues. CDR3 in DNA: TGTGCCAGCAGTGCGATACTGGACAGGGACGGCACAGATACGCAGTATTTT. Residues: CASSAILDRDGTDTQYF. Full variable domain (missing parts from reference TRBV2 and TRBJ2-3): EPEVTQTPSHQVTQMGQEVILRCVPISNHLYFYWYRQILGQKVEFLVSFYNNEISEKSEIFDDQFSVERPDGSNFTLKIRSTKLEDSAMYFCASSAILDRDGTDTQYFGPGTRLTVL.

V gene TRBV4-3 combines with J gene TRBJ2-7, with D hard to call. From germline, CDR1 is LGHNA and CDR2 YSLEER. V shed 0 bases and J shed 2 bases, with 8 bases lying between them. The CDR3 extends over 14 amino acids. CDR3: CASSQDSATYEQYF. For the CDR3, the DNA is TGCGCCAGCAGCCAAGACTCCGCTACCTACGAGCAGTACTTC.

The chain recombines TRBV10-3 with TRBJ2-7, with 9 bases fitting TRBD2. The germline gives CDR1 ENHRY, CDR2 SYGVKD. Trimming took 8 bases from V and 3 from J; bases not matched to a gene: 5. The CDR3 runs to 13 residues. As DNA, the CDR3 is TGTGCCATCGGGAAGACTAGCGGCTACGAGCAGTACTTC. Protein: CAIGKTSGYEQYF.

The chain employs TRBV11-2 and TRBJ2-5; 10 bases map to TRBD1. Unmatched junction bases numbered 5, after V lost 0 bases and J lost 4 bases. There are 16 residues in the CDR3. Germline CDR1 SGHAT, CDR2 FQNNGV. The CDR3 sequence is CASSLEGTGAGETQYF. CDR3 DNA: TGTGCCAGCAGCTTAGAAGGGACAGGGGCGGGAGAGACCCAGTACTTC. The full variable domain, with the rest looked up from reference TRBV11-2 and TRBJ2-5, is EAGVAQSPRYKIIEKRQSVAFWCNPISGHATLYWYQQILGQGPKLLIQFQNNGVVDDSQLPKDRFSAERLKGVDSTLKIQPAKLEDSAVYLCASSLEGTGAGETQYFGPGTRLLVL.

V usage is TRBV5-1 and J usage is TRBJ2-7; a possible D gene is TRBD2 (5 bases). Trimming removed 1 base from V and 5 bases from J, with 16 bases in between. From germline, CDR1 is SGHRS and CDR2 YFSETQ. The CDR3 is 15 amino acids. In DNA form, the CDR3 reads TGCGCCAGCAGCTTGTTAGGTCGGGATAGGCACGAGCAGTACTTC. Protein product: CASSLLGRDRHEQYF. Supplemented by reference TRBV5-1 and TRBJ2-7, the full variable domain reads KAGVTQTPRYLIKTRGQQVTLSCSPISGHRSVSWYQQTPGQGLQFLFEYFSETQRNKGNFPGRFSGRQFSNSRSEMNVSTLELGDSALYLCASSLLGRDRHEQYFGPGTRLTVT.

The chain carries TRBV9 and TRBJ2-7; TRBD1 aligns across 11 bases. This CDR3 comprises 14 residues. With V trimmed by 4 bases and J by 7 bases, 7 bases remained unmatched. Germline V gene lookup returns CDR1 SGDLS and CDR2 YYNGEE. The CDR3 region is CASSRTGGLGEQYF. CDR3 DNA sequence: TGTGCCAGCAGCCGGACAGGGGGCCTGGGGGAGCAGTACTTC.

The chain has TRBV6-5 and TRBJ1-1; D ambiguous. Trimming removed 5 bases at V and 4 bases at J, with 14 bases between. The CDR3 is 14 residues long. Germline V gives CDR1 MNHEY, CDR2 SVGAGI. For the CDR3, the DNA is TGTGCCAGCAGTCGGACTCCCGAGGGCACTGAAGCTTTCTTT. Protein sequence: CASSRTPEGTEAFF.

The chain employs TRBV4-2 and TRBJ1-2; D ambiguous. This CDR3 region has 15 residues. The V end lost 0 bases, the J end lost 7 bases, and 15 bases lay between the germline ends. In germline, CDR1 is LGHNA, CDR2 YNFKEQ. The CDR3 spells CASSQDRRVFGGYTF. The CDR3 DNA reads as TGTGCCAGCAGCCAAGATCGCCGGGTATTTGGTGGCTACACCTTC.

V usage is TRBV6-4 and J usage is TRBJ1-6; D unresolved. The V and J ends lost 7 bases and 15 bases respectively, with 13 bases between them. The CDR3 extends over 11 amino acids. Germline loops: CDR1 MRHNA, CDR2 SNTAGT. The CDR3 nucleotides read TGTGCCAGCACTAGGCCCCGGGACCTCCACTTT. This codes for CASTRPRDLHF.